A single TCR beta chain is shown here with its context. The target antigen is unknown. This sample is drawn from a study of vaccination effects on CD4 cells after COVID-19. Study as a whole: With the ViraFEST assay, the study expanded antigen-specific CD4+ T cells using viral peptide pools, then sequenced them. Cultures used roughly 2.2 million PBMC per well, approximately 9.6 IU/ml IL-2 and about 10 ug/ml peptides.

After around ten days in culture, the CD4+ T cells were isolated. By PCR, the person was confirmed to have had SARS-CoV-2 infection between March and December 2020. All participants had two doses of either the BNT162b2 or mRNA-1273 vaccine. Clones were read by immunoSEQ multiplex PCR, and TCRdb kept only the in-frame ones, dropping some. This repertoire shows roughly 51,000 clones, under 85% found once; its top ten account for approximately 5.6%. Germline CDR1 and CDR2: SGDLS and YYNGEE. The CDR3 extends over 14 amino acids. Trimming stripped 0 bases from V and 8 bases from J, with 14 bases between. V usage is TRBV9 and J usage is TRBJ1-2; D gene uncertain. The TCR sequence derives from a human donor who had a prior SARS-CoV-2 infection. This sample comprised CD4+ T cells from PBMCs cultured without peptide, obtained after COVID-19 vaccination. The CDR3 sequence is CASSVDLQPGGYTF. Written as DNA, the CDR3 is TGTGCCAGCAGCGTAGATCTCCAGCCGGGGGGCTACACCTTC. The full variable domain, rest sourced from reference TRBV9 and TRBJ1-2, is DSGVTQTPKHLITATGQRVTLRCSPRSGDLSVYWYQQSLDQGLQFLIQYYNGEERAKGNILERFSAQQFPDLHSELNLSSLELGDSALYFCASSVDLQPGGYTFGSGTRLTVV.